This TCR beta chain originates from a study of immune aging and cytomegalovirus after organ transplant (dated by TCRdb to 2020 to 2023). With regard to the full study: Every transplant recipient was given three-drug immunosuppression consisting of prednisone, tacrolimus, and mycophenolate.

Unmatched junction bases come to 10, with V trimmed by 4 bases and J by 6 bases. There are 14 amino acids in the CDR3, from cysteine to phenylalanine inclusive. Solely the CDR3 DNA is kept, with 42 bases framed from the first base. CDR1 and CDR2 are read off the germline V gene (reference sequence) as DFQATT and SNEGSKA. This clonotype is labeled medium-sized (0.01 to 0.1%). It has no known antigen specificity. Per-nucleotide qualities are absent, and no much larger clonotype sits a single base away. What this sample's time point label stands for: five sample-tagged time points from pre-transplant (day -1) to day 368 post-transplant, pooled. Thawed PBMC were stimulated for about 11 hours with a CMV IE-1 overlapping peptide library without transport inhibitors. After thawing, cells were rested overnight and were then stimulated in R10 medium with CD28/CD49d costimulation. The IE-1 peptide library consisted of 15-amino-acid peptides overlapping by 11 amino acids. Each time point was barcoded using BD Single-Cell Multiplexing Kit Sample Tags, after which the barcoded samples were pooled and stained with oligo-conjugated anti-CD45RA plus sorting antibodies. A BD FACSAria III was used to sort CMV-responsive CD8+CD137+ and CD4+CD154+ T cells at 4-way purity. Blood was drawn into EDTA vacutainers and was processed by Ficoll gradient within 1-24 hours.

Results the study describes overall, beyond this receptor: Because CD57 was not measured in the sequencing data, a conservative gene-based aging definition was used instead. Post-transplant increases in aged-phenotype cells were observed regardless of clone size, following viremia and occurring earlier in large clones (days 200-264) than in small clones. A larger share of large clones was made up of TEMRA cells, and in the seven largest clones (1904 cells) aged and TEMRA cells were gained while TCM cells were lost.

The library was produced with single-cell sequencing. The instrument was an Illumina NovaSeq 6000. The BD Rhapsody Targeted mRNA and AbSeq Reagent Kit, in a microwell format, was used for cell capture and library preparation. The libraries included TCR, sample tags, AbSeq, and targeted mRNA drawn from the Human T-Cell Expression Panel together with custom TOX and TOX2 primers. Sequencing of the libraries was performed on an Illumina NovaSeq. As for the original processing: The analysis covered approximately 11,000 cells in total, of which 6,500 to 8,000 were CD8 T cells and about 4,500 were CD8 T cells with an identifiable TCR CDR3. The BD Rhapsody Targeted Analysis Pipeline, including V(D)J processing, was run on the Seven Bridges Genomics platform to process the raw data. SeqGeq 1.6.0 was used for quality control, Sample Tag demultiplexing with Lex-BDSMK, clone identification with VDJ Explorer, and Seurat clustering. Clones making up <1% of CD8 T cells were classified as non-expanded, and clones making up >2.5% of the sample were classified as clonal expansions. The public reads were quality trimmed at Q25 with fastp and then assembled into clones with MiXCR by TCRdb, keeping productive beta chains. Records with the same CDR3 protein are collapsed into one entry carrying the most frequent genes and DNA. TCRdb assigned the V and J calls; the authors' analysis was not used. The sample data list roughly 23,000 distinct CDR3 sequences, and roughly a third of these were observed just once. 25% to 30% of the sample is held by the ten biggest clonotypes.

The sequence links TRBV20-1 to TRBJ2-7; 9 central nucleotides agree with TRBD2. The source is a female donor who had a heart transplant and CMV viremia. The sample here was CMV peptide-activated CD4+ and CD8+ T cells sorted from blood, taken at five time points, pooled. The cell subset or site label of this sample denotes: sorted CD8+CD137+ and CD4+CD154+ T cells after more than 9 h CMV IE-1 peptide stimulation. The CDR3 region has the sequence CSAIEAGGPSEQYF. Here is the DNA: TGCAGTGCTATTGAGGCGGGAGGGCCTAGCGAGCAGTACTTC.